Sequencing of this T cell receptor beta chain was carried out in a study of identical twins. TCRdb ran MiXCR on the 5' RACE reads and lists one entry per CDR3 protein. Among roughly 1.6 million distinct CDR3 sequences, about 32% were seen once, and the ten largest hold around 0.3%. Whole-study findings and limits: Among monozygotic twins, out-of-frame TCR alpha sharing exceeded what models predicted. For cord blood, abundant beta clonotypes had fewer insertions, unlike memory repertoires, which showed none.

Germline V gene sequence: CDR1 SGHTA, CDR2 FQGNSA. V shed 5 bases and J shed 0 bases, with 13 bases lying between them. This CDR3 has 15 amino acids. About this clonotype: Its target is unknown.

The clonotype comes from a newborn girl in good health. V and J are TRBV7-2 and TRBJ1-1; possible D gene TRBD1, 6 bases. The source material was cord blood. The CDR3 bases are TGTGCCAGCAGCCTATCGGGACAAATGAACACTGAAGCTTTCTTT. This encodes CASSLSGQMNTEAFF.